This is a list of T cell receptor beta chains from one sample in a study of T cells in Graves' hyperthyroidism and ophthalmopathy. TCRdb reprocessed the multiplex PCR reads via MiXCR and lists one record per CDR3 protein. This table holds fewer than 350,000 distinct CDR3 sequences, around 15% found once. What was sequenced was blood. Source of these receptors: a middle-aged woman with Graves' hyperthyroidism. Each CDR3 is given with its conserved first and last residue. The order of the fields is V gene, D gene, CDR3 protein. D genes are given only for firm matches.

TRBV2	.	CASSRGISTDTQYF
TRBV2	.	CASSQDARSAATNYGYTF
TRBV5-5	.	CASSLAETDTQYF
TRBV27	.	CASSLSGFGELFF
TRBV4-2	.	CASSPSRGATEAFF
TRBV5-1	.	CASSFGGTASYEQYF
TRBV7-9	.	CASSLAAANYGYTF
TRBV7-9	.	CASSSDSNQETQYF
TRBV9	.	CASSVHGSQLNKQFF
TRBV5-6	.	CASSLAAYTEAFF
TRBV20-1	.	CSARRGLENTEAFF
TRBV12-3/TRBV12-4	.	CASSSQYEQYF
TRBV2	TRBD1	CASSADRGDNQPQHF
TRBV7-2	.	CASSQTRPWGGEAFF
TRBV25-1	.	CASSENRAAFF
TRBV12-3/TRBV12-4	.	CASSSTRRSYEQYF